This passage covers 3 T cell receptor beta chains from one sample sequenced in a study of T cells in localized non-small cell lung cancer. The repertoire was sequenced with immunoSEQ multiplex PCR; TCRdb's copy has only in-frame clones and lacks some. The data show 950 to 1,000 clones, with nearly 25% seen just once and approximately 25% held by the top ten. Specimen: normal lung tissue next to the tumor, collected before any cancer treatment. The receptor source for this set is a female donor aged 60 or older with stage I lung adenocarcinoma.

The chain employs TRBV9 and TRBJ2-1, with D possibly matching TRBD2 (6 bases). The CDR3 loop spans 15 amino acids. CDR1 and CDR2 from the germline V gene are SGDLS and YYNGEE. The ends were cut back, 5 bases at V and 6 bases at J, with 18 bases in the middle. DNA of the CDR3: TGTGCCAGCAGTGCACGGGACTTCTCCGGCAATGAGCAGTTCTTC. Residues: CASSARDFSGNEQFF.

The CDR3 loop is CAIADTNTGELFF. CDR3 bases: TGTGCCATAGCGGATACTAACACCGGGGAGCTGTTTTTT. This chain joins TRBV19 and TRBJ2-2, with TRBD2 as a possible D gene (6 bases). This CDR3 is 13 amino acids long. V shed 10 bases and J shed 2 bases, with 11 bases lying between them. CDR1 and CDR2 from the germline V gene are LNHDA and SQIVND (reference sequence). Filled out from reference TRBV19 and TRBJ2-2, the complete variable domain reads DGGITQSPKYLFRKEGQNVTLSCEQNLNHDAMYWYRQDPGQGLRLIYYSQIVNDFQKGDIAEGYSVSREKKESFPLTVTSAQKNPTAFYLCAIADTNTGELFFGEGSRLTVL.

Here the CDR3 DNA reads TGTGCCAGCAGCCCAACGGCCGGGACAGGGGTCTATGGCTACACCTTC. It specifies CASSPTAGTGVYGYTF. The rearrangement uses TRBV11-3 and TRBJ1-2; 10 bases are a match to TRBD1. V dropped 5 bases and J dropped 4; count of bases not matched to a gene: 10. This CDR3 is 16 amino acids long. The V gene's germline CDR1 is SGHNT and CDR2 YENEEA.